Included here is one T cell receptor beta chain sequence, with context. Antigen unknown. The sample is drawn from a study of PD-1 blockade in classical Hodgkin lymphoma. Overall study findings and caveats: By C4D1, CD4+ diversity increased significantly, especially in complete responders.

Sequencing used immunoSEQ multiplex PCR; TCRdb keeps in-frame clones, though not all of them. The data contain around 100,000 clones, less than 95% of them singletons. Germline lookup yields CDR1 SGDLS and CDR2 YYNGEE. The CDR3 length is 13 residues. Between the trimmed V and J ends, which lost 1 base and 4 bases, there was a span of 8 bases. The time point denotes: cycle 4 day 1 (C4D1), after six to seven weeks of nivolumab. All trial patients relapsed after autologous stem cell transplantation. The chain has TRBV9 and TRBJ1-2; D unresolved. The input for sequencing was peripheral blood mononuclear cells (PBMCs), taken before the fourth cycle of nivolumab. The TCR comes from a human donor with classical Hodgkin lymphoma. CDR3 sequence reads: CASSVPAGYGYTF. CDR3 nucleotide sequence: TGTGCCAGCAGCGTACCGGCAGGCTATGGCTACACCTTC.